This TCR beta chain was found in a study of T-cell reconstitution after alpha-beta-depleted transplantation in children. Per germline, CDR1 SQVTM and CDR2 ANQGSEA. CDR3 length: 13 residues. The V and J ends lost 7 bases and 1 base respectively, with 11 bases between them. TCRbeta library construction was performed incorporating unique molecular identifiers. Using its own MiXCR run on the PCR reads, TCRdb lists one record per CDR3 protein. The sample has 90,000 to 130,000 distinct CDR3 sequences; 9% to 12% are singletons. Study-level points and caveats: Some patients owed their high day-60 TCRbeta diversity to surviving recipient T cells and thymic progenitors. At the one-year point after transplant, T-cell counts and TCRbeta diversity were found to come mostly from T cells that had been newly produced. As was reported, about two months after transplant, alpha-beta T cells came from several hundred expanded graft clones.

This clonotype was picked up a small number of times. Antigen unknown. The input for sequencing was PBMCs, taken before TCRalphabeta/CD19-depleted stem cell transplant. V usage is TRBV29-1 and J usage is TRBJ1-3; D is unclear. The TCR sequence derives from a boy aged 2 to 10 with acute lymphoblastic leukemia, due to receive a stem cell transplant. This chain's CDR3 is CSGSRGSGNTIYF. The CDR3 coding sequence is TGCAGCGGTTCCCGGGGATCTGGAAACACCATATATTTT. The variable domain in full, with the rest retrieved from reference TRBV29-1 and TRBJ1-3, is SAVISQKPSRDICQRGTSLTIQCQVDSQVTMMFWYRQQPGQSLTLIATANQGSEATYESGFVIDKFPISRPNLTFSTLTVSNMSPEDSSIYLCSGSRGSGNTIYFGEGSWLTVV.